This record covers a single TCR beta chain. Self-reported history from a screening survey and questionnaire set each donor's cohort. This sample is drawn from a study of blood T cell repertoires in COVID-19. CDR3 length equals 11 residues. Trimming left V 0 bases short and J 12 bases short, with 11 bases between. Germline V gene sequence: CDR1 GTSNPN, CDR2 SVGIG (reference sequence). Here immunoSEQ multiplex PCR was the method, and the copy in TCRdb shows in-frame clones only, minus some. The sample has under 200,000 clones, 75% to 85% seen once. The sample consisted of PBMCs or T cells enriched from blood (not recorded which). The source is a woman between 55 and 75 years old who had recovered from COVID-19. The rearrangement uses TRBV30 and TRBJ1-2; D is uncertain. The CDR3 sequence is CAWSVHPPNTF. The CDR3 DNA reads TGTGCCTGGAGTGTACATCCCCCCAACACCTTC.